This is a list of T cell receptor beta chains from one sample in a study of blood T cell repertoires in COVID-19. Produced via immunoSEQ multiplex PCR; TCRdb's table is partial and in-frame only. The sample includes 150,000 to 200,000 clones, approximately 85% of them seen just once. Sequencing used peripheral blood. The receptors stem from a man aged 55 to 70 with active or convalescent COVID-19. The CDR3 runs from the conserved cysteine through the conserved F or W. D genes are given only for firm matches. Clone size, where shown, is once, few, many, or a class for clones that have expanded.

TRBJ2-2,TRBD2,NA,16,TRBV9,CASSVGTSDYTGELFF,TGTGCCAGTAGCGTAGGGACTAGCGACTACACCGGGGAGCTGTTTTTT
TRBJ2-7,NA,once,14,TRBV11-2,CASSLVKRPYEQYF,TGTGCCAGCAGCTTAGTAAAGAGGCCATACGAGCAGTACTTC
TRBJ1-2,TRBD1,NA,15,TRBV5-4,CASTYLDRGLGGYTF,TGTGCCAGCACCTACCTTGACAGGGGGCTAGGGGGCTACACCTTC
TRBJ2-5,TRBD2,NA,13,TRBV5-4,CASKLAGGETQYF,TGTGCCAGCAAGTTAGCGGGAGGAGAGACCCAGTACTTC
TRBJ2-2,TRBD2,NA,14,TRBV28,CASKGGGLTGELFF,TGTGCCAGCAAAGGCGGGGGGTTGACCGGGGAGCTGTTTTTT
TRBJ1-2,NA,NA,12,TRBV7-2,CASSRNSYGYTF,TGTGCCAGCAGCCGAAACAGCTATGGCTACACCTTC
TRBJ1-2,TRBD1,few,13,TRBV12-3/TRBV12-4,CASSPWGTGDYTF,TGTGCCAGCAGTCCTTGGGGGACAGGGGACTACACCTTC
TRBJ1-1,NA,NA,15,TRBV6-2/TRBV6-3,CASSGGQGSGTEAFF,TGTGCCAGCAGTGGAGGGCAAGGAAGTGGCACTGAAGCTTTCTTT
TRBJ1-1,NA,NA,15,TRBV21-1,CASSTDRGKGIEAFF,TGTGCCAGCAGCACAGACAGGGGTAAGGGTATTGAAGCTTTCTTT
TRBJ2-7,NA,few,12,TRBV12-3/TRBV12-4,CASTRGQNEQYF,TGTGCCAGCACCCGGGGTCAGAACGAGCAGTACTTC
TRBJ1-2,TRBD1,NA,16,TRBV7-2,CASSLGGQGVDYGYTF,TGTGCCAGCAGCTTAGGTGGACAGGGCGTCGATTATGGCTACACCTTC
TRBJ1-6,NA,few,14,TRBV5-1,CASRSRERDSPLHF,TGCGCCAGCAGGAGCAGGGAAAGGGATTCACCCCTCCACTTT
TRBJ2-1,TRBD2,NA,14,TRBV2,CASSEATSGYEQFF,TGTGCCAGCAGTGAAGCGACTAGCGGTTATGAGCAGTTCTTC
TRBJ2-2,NA,NA,16,TRBV7-6,CASGLSGQTNTGELFF,TGTGCCAGCGGACTTTCTGGGCAGACGAACACCGGGGAGCTGTTTTTT
TRBJ2-7,NA,NA,16,TRBV7-9,CASSPTPLTLGGEQYF,TGTGCCAGCAGCCCTACCCCTCTGACCCTCGGCGGCGAGCAGTACTTC
TRBJ2-3,NA,NA,14,TRBV5-1,CASSLAATGDTQYF,TGCGCCAGCAGCTTGGCCGCTACCGGGGATACGCAGTATTTT
TRBJ2-3,TRBD1,NA,17,TRBV7-2,CASSPTDRGPGTDTQYF,TGTGCCAGCAGCCCAACAGACAGGGGGCCAGGGACAGATACGCAGTATTTT
TRBJ1-2,NA,NA,12,TRBV2,CASSDSGNGYTF,TGTGCCAGCAGTGATTCGGGAAATGGCTACACCTTC
TRBJ2-1,TRBD1,NA,18,TRBV14,CASSQDPRRTGVHNEQFF,TGTGCCAGCAGCCAAGACCCCCGTCGGACAGGGGTTCACAATGAGCAGTTCTTC
TRBJ1-6,TRBD1,once,14,TRBV6-4,CASSETGGKSPLHF,TGTGCCAGCAGCGAAACAGGGGGCAAATCACCCCTCCACTTT
TRBJ1-5,NA,NA,15,TRBV28,CASSWGDTFNQPQHF,TGTGCCAGCAGTTGGGGAGACACCTTCAATCAGCCCCAGCATTTT
TRBJ1-5,NA,few,16,TRBV18,CASSLGGGASNQPQHF,TGTGCCAGCTCACTCGGGGGGGGCGCAAGCAATCAGCCCCAGCATTTT
TRBJ2-7,TRBD1,NA,15,TRBV7-9,CASSFTRDSSYEQYF,TGTGCCAGCAGCTTCACCCGGGACAGCTCCTACGAGCAGTACTTC
TRBJ1-5,NA,NA,13,TRBV12-3/TRBV12-4,CASSLGAAWPQHF,TGTGCCAGCAGTTTAGGGGCTGCATGGCCCCAGCATTTT
TRBJ2-7,NA,NA,14,TRBV7-9,CASSPVLRTSEQYF,TGTGCCAGCAGCCCCGTCCTACGAACGAGCGAGCAGTACTTC
TRBJ1-4,NA,NA,15,TRBV6-1,CASSEWTAKSEKLFF,TGTGCCAGCAGTGAATGGACAGCTAAGTCTGAAAAACTGTTTTTT
TRBJ2-5,NA,few,14,TRBV18,CASSPGLAQETQYF,TGTGCCAGCTCACCAGGGCTAGCCCAAGAGACCCAGTACTTC
TRBJ2-3,NA,NA,15,TRBV19,CASSMLRTSTDTQYF,TGTGCCAGTAGTATGTTGCGAACTAGCACAGATACGCAGTATTTT
TRBJ1-6,NA,few,13,TRBV5-4,CASSLVGSQPLHF,TGTGCCAGCAGCTTGGTCGGGTCCCAGCCCCTCCACTTT
TRBJ1-1,NA,NA,12,TRBV27,CASSHPGFEAFF,TGTGCCAGCAGTCACCCGGGGTTTGAAGCTTTCTTT
TRBJ2-1,NA,NA,16,TRBV5-6,CASSVGWSSGDNEQFF,TGTGCCAGCAGTGTTGGCTGGTCCAGCGGAGACAATGAGCAGTTCTTC
TRBJ1-2,NA,NA,14,TRBV25-1,CASSELGQGSGYTF,TGTGCCAGCAGTGAATTAGGGCAGGGTAGCGGCTACACCTTC
TRBJ2-1,NA,NA,13,TRBV15,CATSTHTYNEQFF,TGTGCCACCAGCACCCACACCTACAATGAGCAGTTCTTC
TRBJ2-2,NA,NA,15,TRBV7-2,CASSPRLPNTGELFF,TGTGCCAGCAGCCCACGTCTACCGAACACCGGGGAGCTGTTTTTT
TRBJ1-6,NA,few,14,TRBV6-5,CASSYQGNNSPLHF,TGTGCCAGCAGTTACCAGGGGAATAATTCACCCCTCCACTTT
TRBJ1-3,NA,NA,15,TRBV6-1,CASSDQGLLGNTIYF,TGTGCCAGCAGTGATCAGGGGTTACTTGGAAACACCATATATTTT
TRBJ1-2,NA,once,14,TRBV19,CASIGGPPSYGYTF,TGTGCCAGTATCGGGGGTCCCCCCTCCTATGGCTACACCTTC
TRBJ2-3,NA,few,15,TRBV27,CASSRGTAHRDTQYF,TGTGCCAGCAGCCGCGGGACTGCCCACAGAGATACGCAGTATTTT
TRBJ2-6,NA,NA,16,TRBV4-1,CASSQGSDSGANVLTF,TGCGCCAGCAGCCAGGGCTCCGACTCTGGGGCCAACGTCCTGACTTTC
TRBJ2-3,NA,NA,11,TRBV28,CASVTGDTQYF,TGTGCCAGCGTTACCGGGGATACGCAGTATTTT
TRBJ2-7,NA,once,15,TRBV7-6,CASSPQTGFSYEQYF,TGTGCCAGCAGCCCCCAGACAGGATTTTCCTACGAGCAGTACTTC
TRBJ2-6,TRBD1,NA,17,TRBV7-3,CASSPRQGAGGANVLTF,TGTGCCAGCAGCCCGCGACAGGGGGCAGGAGGGGCCAACGTCCTGACTTTC
TRBJ1-2,TRBD1,NA,13,TRBV9,CASSAGQGNGYTF,TGTGCCAGCAGCGCGGGACAGGGGAATGGCTACACCTTC
TRBJ1-2,NA,few,14,TRBV7-2,CASSLGGGNYGYTF,TGTGCCAGCAGCTTAGGCGGGGGGAACTATGGCTACACCTTC
TRBJ1-1,TRBD1,NA,14,TRBV10-3,CAIRVTGANTEAFF,TGTGCCATCAGGGTGACAGGGGCGAACACTGAAGCTTTCTTT
TRBJ1-5,NA,NA,13,TRBV19,CATSRGSNQPQHF,TGTGCCACCTCGCGAGGGAGCAATCAGCCCCAGCATTTT
TRBJ1-2,TRBD1,NA,15,TRBV9,CASSAGTGVGYGYTF,TGTGCCAGCAGCGCCGGGACAGGGGTTGGCTATGGCTACACCTTC
TRBJ2-1,NA,few,12,TRBV2,CASSYTGNEQFF,TGTGCCAGCAGTTATACAGGTAATGAGCAGTTCTTC
TRBJ1-6,TRBD1,NA,16,TRBV2,CASSRDRGLYDSPLHF,TGTGCCAGCAGCCGGGACAGGGGCTTGTATGATTCACCCCTCCACTTT
TRBJ1-5,NA,NA,12,TRBV27,CASSLSGGPQHF,TGTGCCAGCAGTTTATCAGGGGGGCCCCAGCATTTT
TRBJ1-2,TRBD1,once,12,TRBV6-5,CASWTGNYGYTF,TGTGCCAGCTGGACAGGGAACTATGGCTACACCTTC
TRBJ2-7,NA,NA,13,TRBV28,CASISGVTYEQYF,TGTGCCAGCATTTCCGGGGTTACCTACGAGCAGTACTTC
TRBJ1-2,NA,NA,11,TRBV10-3,CAMGQSYGYTF,TGTGCCATGGGACAATCGTACGGCTACACCTTC
TRBJ2-7,TRBD1,NA,13,TRBV3-1/TRBV3-2,CASATGGGYEQYF,TGTGCCAGCGCGACAGGGGGGGGCTACGAGCAGTACTTC
TRBJ2-3,TRBD1,NA,15,TRBV5-8,CASSLGQGGTDTQYF,TGTGCCAGCAGCTTGGGACAGGGGGGCACAGATACGCAGTATTTT
TRBJ2-7,NA,NA,14,TRBV7-7,CASSPARGSTVQYF,TGTGCCAGCAGCCCGGCCAGGGGCTCTACGGTGCAGTACTTC
TRBJ2-3,TRBD2,NA,16,TRBV5-6,CASSPPSGRGTDTQYF,TGTGCCAGCAGCCCGCCTAGCGGGAGGGGCACAGATACGCAGTATTTT
TRBJ1-4,NA,NA,14,TRBV10-2,CASKSLAGHEKLFF,TGCGCCAGCAAATCCTTGGCAGGTCACGAAAAACTGTTTTTT
TRBJ2-5,NA,NA,16,TRBV11-2,CASSPEGVRVGETQYF,TGTGCCAGCAGCCCAGAGGGGGTCCGGGTTGGGGAGACCCAGTACTTC